This record concerns one TCR beta chain sequence. These data belong to a study of T cell changes during pregnancy in multiple sclerosis. Germline CDR1 is SNHLY and CDR2 is FYNNEI. The CDR3 spans 14 residues. Trimming shortened V by 2 bases and J by 3 bases, and 7 bases separated the two germline ends. Sequencing was performed with immunoSEQ multiplex PCR; in TCRdb, only in-frame clones are kept and a portion is missing. This sample carries 50,000 to 65,000 clones, 75% to 95% of them seen once, and the ten largest clones take 2.2%. The chain combines TRBV2 with TRBJ2-2, with a weak D call TRBD1 (5 bases). The material sequenced was peripheral blood, taken in the first trimester of pregnancy. The receptor was isolated from a female donor in good health, enrolled as a control in a pregnancy study. The CDR3 region is CASSERQYTGELFF. For the CDR3, the DNA is TGTGCCAGCAGTGAACGACAGTACACCGGGGAGCTGTTTTTT.